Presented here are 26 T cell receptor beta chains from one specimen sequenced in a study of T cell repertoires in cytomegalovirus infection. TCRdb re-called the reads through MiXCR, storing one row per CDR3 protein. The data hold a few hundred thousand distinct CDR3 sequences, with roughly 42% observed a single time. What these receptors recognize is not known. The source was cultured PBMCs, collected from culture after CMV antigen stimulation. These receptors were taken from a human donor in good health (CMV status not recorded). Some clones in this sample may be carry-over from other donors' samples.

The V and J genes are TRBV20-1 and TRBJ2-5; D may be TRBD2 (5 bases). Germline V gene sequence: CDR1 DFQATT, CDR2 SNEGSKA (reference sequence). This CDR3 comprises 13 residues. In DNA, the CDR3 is TGCACAACCCTTTCGGGGTCTCAAGAGACCCAGTACTTC. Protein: CTTLSGSQETQYF.

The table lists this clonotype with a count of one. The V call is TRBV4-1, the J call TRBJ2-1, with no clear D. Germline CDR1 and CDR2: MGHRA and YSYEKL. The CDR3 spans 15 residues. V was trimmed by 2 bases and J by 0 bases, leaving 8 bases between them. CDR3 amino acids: CASSQRKSSYNEQFF. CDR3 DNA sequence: TGCGCCAGCAGCCAAAGGAAAAGCTCCTACAATGAGCAGTTCTTC.

CDR3 in amino acids: CASSVGTAYGYTF. CDR3 coding DNA: TGTGCCAGTAGTGTTGGGACAGCCTATGGCTACACCTTC. The chain carries TRBV19 and TRBJ1-2, with 7 positions matching TRBD1. V was pared by 5 bases and J by 4 bases, with 4 bases of the junction left unmatched. The CDR3 consists of 13 residues. CDR1 is LNHDA and CDR2 is SQIVND in the germline V gene (reference sequence). The entire variable domain, with the rest obtained from reference TRBV19 and TRBJ1-2, is as follows: DGGITQSPKYLFRKEGQNVTLSCEQNLNHDAMYWYRQDPGQGLRLIYYSQIVNDFQKGDIAEGYSVSREKKESFPLTVTSAQKNPTAFYLCASSVGTAYGYTFGSGTRLTVV.

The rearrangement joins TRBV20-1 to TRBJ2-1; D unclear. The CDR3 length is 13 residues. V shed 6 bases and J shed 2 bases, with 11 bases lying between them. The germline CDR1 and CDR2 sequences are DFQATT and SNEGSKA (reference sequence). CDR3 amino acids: CSAYRSTYNEQFF. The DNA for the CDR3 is TGCAGTGCGTACAGAAGCACCTACAATGAGCAGTTCTTC.

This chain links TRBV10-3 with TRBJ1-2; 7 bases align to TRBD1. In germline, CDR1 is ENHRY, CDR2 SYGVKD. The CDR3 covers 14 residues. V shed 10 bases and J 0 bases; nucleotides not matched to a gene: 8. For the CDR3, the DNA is TGTGCCACCGAGAGACAGGGATCTAACTATGGCTACACCTTC. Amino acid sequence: CATERQGSNYGYTF.

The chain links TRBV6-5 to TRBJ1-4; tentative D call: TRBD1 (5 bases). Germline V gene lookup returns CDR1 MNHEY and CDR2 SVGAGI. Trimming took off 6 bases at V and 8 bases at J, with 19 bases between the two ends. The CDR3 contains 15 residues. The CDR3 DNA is TGTGCCAGCAGACCAAGGGGATACACAGGAGAAAAACTGTTTTTT. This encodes CASRPRGYTGEKLFF.

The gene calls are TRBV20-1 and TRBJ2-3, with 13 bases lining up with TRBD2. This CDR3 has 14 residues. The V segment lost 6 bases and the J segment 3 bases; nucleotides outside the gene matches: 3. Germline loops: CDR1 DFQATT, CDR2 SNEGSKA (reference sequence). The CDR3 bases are TGCAGTGCACAGACTAGCGGGAGGACAGATACGCAGTATTTT. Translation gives CSAQTSGRTDTQYF.

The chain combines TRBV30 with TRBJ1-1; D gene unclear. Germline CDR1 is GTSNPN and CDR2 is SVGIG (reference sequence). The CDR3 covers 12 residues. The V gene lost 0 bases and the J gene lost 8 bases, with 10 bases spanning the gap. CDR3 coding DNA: TGTGCCTGGAGTGTACGACGGGGAGAAGCTTTCTTT. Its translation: CAWSVRRGEAFF.

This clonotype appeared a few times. The CDR3 sequence: CASNRGGGTATNEKLFF. The CDR3, as DNA: TGTGCCAGCAACAGGGGAGGAGGGACTGCAACTAATGAAAAACTGTTTTTT. V usage is TRBV6-1 and J usage is TRBJ1-4; 7 nucleotides align to TRBD1. CDR3 length: 17 residues. V was clipped by 7 bases and J by 0 bases; unmatched bases: 11. The germline CDR1 and CDR2 sequences are MNHNS and SASEGT.

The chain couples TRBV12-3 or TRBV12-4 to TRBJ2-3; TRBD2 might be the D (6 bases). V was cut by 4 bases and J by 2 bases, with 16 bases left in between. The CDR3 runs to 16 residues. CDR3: CASSWRGSFLTDTQYF. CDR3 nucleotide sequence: TGTGCCAGCAGTTGGCGGGGTAGTTTCCTCACAGATACGCAGTATTTT.

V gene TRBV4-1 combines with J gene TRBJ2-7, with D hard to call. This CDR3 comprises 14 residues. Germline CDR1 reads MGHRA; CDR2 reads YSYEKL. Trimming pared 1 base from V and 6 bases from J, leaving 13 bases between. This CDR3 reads CASSQVQKVGEQYF. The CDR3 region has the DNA TGCGCCAGCAGCCAAGTACAGAAAGTCGGCGAGCAGTACTTC.

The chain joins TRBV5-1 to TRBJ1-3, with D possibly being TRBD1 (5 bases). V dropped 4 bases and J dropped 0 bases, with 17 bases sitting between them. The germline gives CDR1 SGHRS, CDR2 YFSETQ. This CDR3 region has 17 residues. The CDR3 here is CASSPLPQGSSGNTIYF. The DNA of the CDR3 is TGCGCCAGCAGCCCCCTCCCCCAGGGATCCTCTGGAAACACCATATATTTT.

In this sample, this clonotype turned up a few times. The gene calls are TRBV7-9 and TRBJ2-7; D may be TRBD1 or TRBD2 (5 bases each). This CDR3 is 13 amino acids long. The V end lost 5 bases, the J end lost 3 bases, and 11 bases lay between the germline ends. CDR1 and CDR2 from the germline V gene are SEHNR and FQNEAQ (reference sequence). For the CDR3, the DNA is TGTGCCAGCAGCGAGGGACGGAGCTACGAGCAGTACTTC. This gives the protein CASSEGRSYEQYF.

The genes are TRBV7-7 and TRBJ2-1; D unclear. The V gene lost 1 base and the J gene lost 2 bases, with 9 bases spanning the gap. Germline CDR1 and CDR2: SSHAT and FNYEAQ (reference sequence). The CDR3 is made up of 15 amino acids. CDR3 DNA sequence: TGTGCCAGCAGCTTAGTGGGGTTAACCTACAATGAGCAGTTCTTC. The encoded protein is CASSLVGLTYNEQFF.

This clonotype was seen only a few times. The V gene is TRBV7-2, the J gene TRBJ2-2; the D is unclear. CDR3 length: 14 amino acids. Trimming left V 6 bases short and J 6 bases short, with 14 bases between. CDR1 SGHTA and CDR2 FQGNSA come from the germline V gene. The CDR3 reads CASSSRSGPGELFF. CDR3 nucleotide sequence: TGTGCCAGCAGTTCCCGGTCCGGTCCCGGGGAGCTGTTTTTT.

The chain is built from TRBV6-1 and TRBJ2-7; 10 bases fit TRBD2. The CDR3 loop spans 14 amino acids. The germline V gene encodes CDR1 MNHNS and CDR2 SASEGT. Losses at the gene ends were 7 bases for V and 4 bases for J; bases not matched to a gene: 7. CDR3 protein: CASKVAGGAYEQYF. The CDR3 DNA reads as TGTGCCAGCAAGGTAGCGGGAGGCGCGTACGAGCAGTACTTC.

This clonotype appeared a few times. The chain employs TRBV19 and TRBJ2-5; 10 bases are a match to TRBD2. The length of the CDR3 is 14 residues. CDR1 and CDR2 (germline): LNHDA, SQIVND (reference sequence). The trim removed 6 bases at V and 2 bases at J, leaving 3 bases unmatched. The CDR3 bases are TGTGCCAGTAGGGGACTAGCGAATCAAGAGACCCAGTACTTC. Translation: CASRGLANQETQYF. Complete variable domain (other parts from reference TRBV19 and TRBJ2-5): DGGITQSPKYLFRKEGQNVTLSCEQNLNHDAMYWYRQDPGQGLRLIYYSQIVNDFQKGDIAEGYSVSREKKESFPLTVTSAQKNPTAFYLCASRGLANQETQYFGPGTRLLVL.

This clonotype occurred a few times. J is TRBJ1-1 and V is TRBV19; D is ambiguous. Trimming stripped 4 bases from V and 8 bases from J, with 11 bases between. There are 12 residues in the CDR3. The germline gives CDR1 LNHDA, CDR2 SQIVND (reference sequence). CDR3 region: CASSTRKWEAFF. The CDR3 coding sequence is TGTGCCAGTAGTACCAGAAAGTGGGAAGCTTTCTTT.

The CDR3 sequence: CASSTRQENTDTQYF. DNA for the CDR3: TGTGCCAGCAGCACCCGACAGGAGAACACAGATACGCAGTATTTT. V usage is TRBV11-3 and J usage is TRBJ2-3; TRBD1 might be the D (6 bases). The ends were cut back, 5 bases at V and 2 bases at J, with 14 bases in the middle. Germline CDR1 SGHNT, CDR2 YENEEA. The CDR3 covers 15 residues.

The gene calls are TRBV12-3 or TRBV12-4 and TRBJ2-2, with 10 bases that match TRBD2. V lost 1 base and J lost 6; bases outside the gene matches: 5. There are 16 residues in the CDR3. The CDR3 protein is CASSLVSGRAAGELFF. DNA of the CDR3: TGTGCCAGCAGTTTAGTGAGCGGGAGGGCGGCCGGGGAGCTGTTTTTT.

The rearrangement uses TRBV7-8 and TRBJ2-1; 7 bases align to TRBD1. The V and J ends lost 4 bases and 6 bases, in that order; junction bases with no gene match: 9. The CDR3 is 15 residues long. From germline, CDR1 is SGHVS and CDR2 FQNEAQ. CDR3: CASSSQGSSPNEQFF. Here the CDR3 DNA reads TGTGCCAGCAGCTCACAGGGGTCAAGTCCCAATGAGCAGTTCTTC.

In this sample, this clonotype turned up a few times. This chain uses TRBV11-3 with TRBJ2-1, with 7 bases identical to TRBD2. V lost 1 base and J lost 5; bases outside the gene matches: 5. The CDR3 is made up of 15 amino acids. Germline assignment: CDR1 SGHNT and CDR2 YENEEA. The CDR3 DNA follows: TGTGCCAGCAGCTTAGGTCCGGGACTACACAATGAGCAGTTCTTC. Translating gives CASSLGPGLHNEQFF.

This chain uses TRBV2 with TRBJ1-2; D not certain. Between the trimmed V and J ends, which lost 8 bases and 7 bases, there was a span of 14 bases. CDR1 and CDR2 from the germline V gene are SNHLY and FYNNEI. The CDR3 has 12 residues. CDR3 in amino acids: CASYFGVGGYTF. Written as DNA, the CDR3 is TGTGCCAGCTATTTTGGGGTCGGTGGCTACACCTTC.

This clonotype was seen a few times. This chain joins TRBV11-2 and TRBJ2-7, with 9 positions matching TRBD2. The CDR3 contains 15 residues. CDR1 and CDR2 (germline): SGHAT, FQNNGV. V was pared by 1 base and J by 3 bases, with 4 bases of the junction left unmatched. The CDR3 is CASSLGTSVYYEQYF. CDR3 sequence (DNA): TGTGCCAGCAGCTTAGGGACTAGCGTTTACTACGAGCAGTACTTC.

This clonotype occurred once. This CDR3 is CASSRRDSHQETQYF. The CDR3, as DNA: TGTGCCAGCAGCAGGAGGGACAGCCACCAAGAGACCCAGTACTTC. This chain joins TRBV5-6 and TRBJ2-5, with D possibly being TRBD1 (7 bases). The germline V and J ends were trimmed by 4 bases and 0 bases, with 13 bases remaining between them. There are 15 residues in the CDR3. Germline V gene data show CDR1 as SGHDT and CDR2 as YYEEEE.

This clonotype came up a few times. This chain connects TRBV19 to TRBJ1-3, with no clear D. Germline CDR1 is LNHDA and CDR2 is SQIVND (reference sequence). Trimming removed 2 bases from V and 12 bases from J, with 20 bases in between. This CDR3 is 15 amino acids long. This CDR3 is CASSIPGQPSRDIYF. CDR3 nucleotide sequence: TGTGCCAGTAGTATACCCGGGCAGCCTTCCCGGGACATATATTTT.